The source of this TCR beta chain is a study of shared clonotypes between healthy human individuals (dated by TCRdb to 2020 to 2021). With respect to the entire study: The cohort included three men and two women between 18 and 49 years of age. To increase sequencing depth and limit assay-specific biases, TCR repertoire library preparation and sequencing were carried out by different laboratories using diverse techniques. The study deeply sequenced blood TCR repertoires of five healthy adults to estimate repertoire size and the extent of clonotype sharing between individuals. Between about 0.8 and 9.5 billion PBMCs per donor were obtained by leukapheresis. For each donor, CD4 naive and CD4 memory were each run on three plates, CD8 naive on two plates, and CD8 memory on one plate. The study at large found these results: Clonotypes shared by all four sorted-subset donors showed higher generation probabilities than non-shared clonotypes. Pairwise subsampling led to the expectation that sequencing depth would affect the degree of clonotype sharing among donors. Sampling was restricted to blood, and TCR repertoires in tissue are likely to differ from TCR repertoires in blood. Estimated clonotype richness was generally larger for naive than for memory subsets. Sharing across a few donors was observed for around 5% of naive CD4, around 3.5% of naive CD8, 2% to 2.5% of memory CD4, and about 0.4% of memory CD8 clonotypes. Even with the large sequencing depth, rarefaction of the sorted-subset datasets indicated that sequencing was incomplete. Because the study included a small number of donors, the genetic and exposure-history diversity represented was limited.

As to this clone: Its cognate antigen has yet to be identified. Per-nucleotide qualities are absent, and no much larger clonotype sits a single base away.

CDR1 is given as SQVTM and CDR2 as ANQGSEA, both from the germline V gene. The junction shows trimming of 7 bases on V and 6 bases on J, and the gene matches do not reach 15 bases of it. Counted from cysteine to phenylalanine, this CDR3 has 15 amino acids. The read is trimmed to its CDR3 DNA, 45 bases read in frame from base 1. Using the deep immunoSEQ assay, TCR CDR3 regions were amplified from genomic DNA by multiplex PCR. Extracted genomic DNA from each cell subset was distributed evenly across all wells of several immunoSEQ 96-well plates, and each plate was treated as a replicate. For sorted subsets, 150 to 250 ng genomic DNA, equal to tens of thousands of T cell genomes, was loaded into each replicate PCR. The purified libraries were quantified using a Qubit 3.0 fluorometer, sized with a Bioanalyzer 2100, and then quantified again using the KAPA Library Quantification kit. A separate single-read 150-cycle Illumina NextSeq 550 flow cell was used to sequence each immunoSEQ 96-well plate. Regarding the original processing steps: The immunoSEQ output contained only junctional sequences without quality scores, so filtering could not match that applied to full-length reads. Sequences were annotated with PyIR, a Python wrapper for IgBLAST v1.9, and V/J genes and CDR3 were assigned using IMGT germline references. Reads with weak V/J assignments (E-value above 1e-6), missing CDR3, stop codons, out-of-frame junctions, or ambiguous translated residues were removed. A V3J clonotype was defined by an identical inferred V gene, J gene, and CDR3 amino acid sequence. The percentage overlap between two repertoires was calculated by dividing the number of shared unique clonotypes by the size of the smaller repertoire. Repertoire richness was assessed with RTK rarefaction, the Chao1 estimator, and Recon v2.1 estimates of unobserved clonotypes. For all TCRbeta clonotypes obtained by the gDNA method from several donors, generation probabilities were computed with OLGA. TCRdb mirrors the immuneACCESS table, restricted to in-frame sequences. Some clones are absent from its copies; in checked studies, under half trace to an unresolved V gene, and the reason for the others is unknown. Clone size and the V and J calls come from that table; the DNA yielded D and trimming. In this sample the table shows roughly 2,000,000 clones, around 93% of which occur a single time. The top ten clonotypes cover approximately 1.6% of the sample.

CD8 naive samples consisted of CD45RO-negative cells that were positively selected for CCR7, yielding a CD45RA+CCR7+ population without TemRA cells. Donors were healthy HIV-negative adults with no recently reported acute infections or vaccinations. Every donor was a Caucasian adult residing in Nashville, Tennessee, USA. Blood was collected by leukapheresis, and PBMCs were isolated by Ficoll-Histopaque density gradient centrifugation and then cryopreserved in liquid nitrogen vapor phase. Analytical flow cytometry was used to check the purity and quantity of every magnetically sorted T cell population. Genomic DNA was isolated from each sorted fraction and quantified by UV absorbance on a Nanodrop 2000c.

This TCR came from a man aged 18 to 30 in good health. Some clones in this sample may be carry-over from other donors' samples. This receptor chain uses TRBV29-1 and TRBJ2-1; 7 middle bases align to TRBD1. Sequenced: naive CD8+ T cells from PBMCs. The label giving this sample's cell subset or site can be read as: CD45RA+CCR7+. CDR3 sequence: CSGSSPGQKLNEQFF. The nucleotide sequence reads as follows: TGCAGCGGTTCGTCACCGGGACAGAAGCTCAATGAGCAGTTCTTC.